The entry that follows covers one TCR beta chain sequence. At one boundary the junction diverges from the germline segment, which might be a read error. The record originates from a study of blood T cells in healthy people across ages. Combining a sample-barcoded 5' primer with a J-beta primer mix, a second PCR ran for roughly 7 to 12 cycles. The yield of each sample was at least 2.5 million CDR3-containing paired-end reads. TCRdb called the 5' RACE reads again in MiXCR, with one record for every CDR3 protein. Of roughly 1.7 million distinct CDR3 sequences detected, roughly 30% appear once; the ten largest clones hold about 10%. Input material: blood. The TCR originated in a woman in her 30s in good health.

The CDR3 reads CSGLEFSYEQCF. The CDR3 bases are TGCAGTGGACTGGAGTTCTCCTACGAGCAGTGCTTC. The V gene is TRBV20-1, the J gene TRBJ2-7; D remains unclear. In germline, CDR1 is DFQATT, CDR2 SNEGSKA (reference sequence). The CDR3 contains 12 residues.